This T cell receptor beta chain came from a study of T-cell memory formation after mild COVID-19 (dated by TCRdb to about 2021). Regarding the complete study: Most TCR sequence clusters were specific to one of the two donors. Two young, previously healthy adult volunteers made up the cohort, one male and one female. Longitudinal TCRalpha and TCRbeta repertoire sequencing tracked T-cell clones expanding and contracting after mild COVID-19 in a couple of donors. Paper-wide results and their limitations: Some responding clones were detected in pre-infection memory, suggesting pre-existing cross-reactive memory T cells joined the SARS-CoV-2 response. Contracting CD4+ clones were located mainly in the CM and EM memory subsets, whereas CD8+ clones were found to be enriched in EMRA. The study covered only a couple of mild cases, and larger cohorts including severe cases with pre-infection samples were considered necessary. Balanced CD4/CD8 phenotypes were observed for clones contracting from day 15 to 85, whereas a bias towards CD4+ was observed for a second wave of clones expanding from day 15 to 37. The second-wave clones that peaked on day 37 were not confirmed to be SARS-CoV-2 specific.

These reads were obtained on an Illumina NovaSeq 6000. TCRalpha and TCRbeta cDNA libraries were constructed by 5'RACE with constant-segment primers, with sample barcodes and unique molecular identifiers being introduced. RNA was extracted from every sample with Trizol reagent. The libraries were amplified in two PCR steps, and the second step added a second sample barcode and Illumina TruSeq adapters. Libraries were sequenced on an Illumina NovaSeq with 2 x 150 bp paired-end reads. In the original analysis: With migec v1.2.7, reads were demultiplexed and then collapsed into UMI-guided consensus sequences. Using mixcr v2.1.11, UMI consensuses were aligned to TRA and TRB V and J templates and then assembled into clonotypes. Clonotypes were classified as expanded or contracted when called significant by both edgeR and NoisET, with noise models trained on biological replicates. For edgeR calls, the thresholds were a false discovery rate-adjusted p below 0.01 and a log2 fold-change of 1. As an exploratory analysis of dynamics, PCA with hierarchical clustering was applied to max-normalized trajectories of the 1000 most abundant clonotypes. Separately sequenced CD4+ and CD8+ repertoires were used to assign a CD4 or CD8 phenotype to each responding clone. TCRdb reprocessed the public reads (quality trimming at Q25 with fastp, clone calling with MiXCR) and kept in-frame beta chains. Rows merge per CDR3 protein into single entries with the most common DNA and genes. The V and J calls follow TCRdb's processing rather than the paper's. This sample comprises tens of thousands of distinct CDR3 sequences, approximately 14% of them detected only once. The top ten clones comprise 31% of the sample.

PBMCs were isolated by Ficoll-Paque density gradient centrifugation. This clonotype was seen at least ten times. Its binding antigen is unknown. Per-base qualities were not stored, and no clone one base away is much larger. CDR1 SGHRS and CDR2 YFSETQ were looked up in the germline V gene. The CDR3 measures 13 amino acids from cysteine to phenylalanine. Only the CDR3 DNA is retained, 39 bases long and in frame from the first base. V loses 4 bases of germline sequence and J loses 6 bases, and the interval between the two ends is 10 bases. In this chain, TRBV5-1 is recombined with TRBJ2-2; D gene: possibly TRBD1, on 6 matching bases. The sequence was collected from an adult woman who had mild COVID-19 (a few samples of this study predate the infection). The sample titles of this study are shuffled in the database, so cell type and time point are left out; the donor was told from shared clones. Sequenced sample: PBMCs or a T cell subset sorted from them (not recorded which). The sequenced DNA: TGCGCCAGCAGCGGAACAGGGCCCGGGGAGCTGTTTTTT. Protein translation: CASSGTGPGELFF.